This T cell receptor (beta chain) came from a study of cytomegalovirus exposure and HLA in healthy donors. Whole-study findings and limits: Donors belonging to an Asian-associated ancestry cluster reportedly showed fewer N-insertions in productive TCRs than the approximately 700-donor mean, according to what a later analysis found.

With 60 Vbeta and 13 Jbeta primers, the PCR was carried out. Generated by immunoSEQ multiplex PCR, the TCRdb table keeps only in-frame clones and is missing some. This table holds around 170,000 clones, roughly 82% found once. Regarding this clone: Its antigen is not known. A junction end diverges from the germline sequence, so it may reflect a read error.

This clonotype was sampled from a woman aged 45-65 years in good health and CMV-seropositive. Sequencing was carried out using PBMCs.

Here the CDR3 DNA reads TGCAGCGCTGAAAGAACAGGGGTAATCGAGCAGTACTTC. Protein sequence: CSAERTGVIEQYF. The chain employs TRBV29-1 and TRBJ2-7, with 7 bases lining up with TRBD1. Germline CDR1 SQVTM, CDR2 ANQGSEA. This CDR3 contains 13 residues.